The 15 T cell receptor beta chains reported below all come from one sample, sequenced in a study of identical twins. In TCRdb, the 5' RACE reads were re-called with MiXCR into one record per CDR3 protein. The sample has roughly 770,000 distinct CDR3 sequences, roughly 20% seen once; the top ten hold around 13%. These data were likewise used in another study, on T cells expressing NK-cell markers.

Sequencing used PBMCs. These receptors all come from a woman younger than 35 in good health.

CDR3 coding DNA: TGCAGTGCTAGGTTAGCGGGGGGTATAGGTGAGCAGTTCTTC. This sequence encodes CSARLAGGIGEQFF. This chain links TRBV20-1 with TRBJ2-1; 10 bases are shared with TRBD2. Germline values: CDR1 DFQATT, CDR2 SNEGSKA (reference sequence). This CDR3 is 14 amino acids long. V gave up 3 bases and J gave up 9 bases; unmatched junction bases: 8.

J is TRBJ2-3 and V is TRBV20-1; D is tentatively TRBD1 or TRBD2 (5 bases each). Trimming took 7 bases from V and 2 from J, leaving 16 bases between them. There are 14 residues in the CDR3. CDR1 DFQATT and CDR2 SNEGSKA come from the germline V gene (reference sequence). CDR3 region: CSVRGAVFTDTQYF. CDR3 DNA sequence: TGCAGTGTTCGAGGGGCGGTTTTCACAGATACGCAGTATTTT.

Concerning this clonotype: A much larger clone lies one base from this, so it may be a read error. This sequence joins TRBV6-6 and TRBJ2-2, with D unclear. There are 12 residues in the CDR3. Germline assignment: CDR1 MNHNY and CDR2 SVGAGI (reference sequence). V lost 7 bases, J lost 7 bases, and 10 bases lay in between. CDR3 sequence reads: CASNRGHGELFF. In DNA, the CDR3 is TGTGCCAGCAACCGAGGCCACGGGGAGCTGTTTTTT.

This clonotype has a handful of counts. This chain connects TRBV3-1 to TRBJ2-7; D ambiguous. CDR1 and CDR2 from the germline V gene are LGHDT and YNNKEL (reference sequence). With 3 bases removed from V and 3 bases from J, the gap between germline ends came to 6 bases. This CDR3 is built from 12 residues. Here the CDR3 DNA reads TGTGCCAGCAGCCACCTTTACTACGAGCAGTACTTC. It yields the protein CASSHLYYEQYF.

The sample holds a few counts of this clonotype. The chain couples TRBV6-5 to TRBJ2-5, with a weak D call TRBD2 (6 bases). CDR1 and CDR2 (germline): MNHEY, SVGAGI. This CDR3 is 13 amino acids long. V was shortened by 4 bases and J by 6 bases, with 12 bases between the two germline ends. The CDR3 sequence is CASSSGTLKTQYF. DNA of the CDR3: TGTGCCAGCAGTTCCGGGACTCTAAAGACCCAGTACTTC.

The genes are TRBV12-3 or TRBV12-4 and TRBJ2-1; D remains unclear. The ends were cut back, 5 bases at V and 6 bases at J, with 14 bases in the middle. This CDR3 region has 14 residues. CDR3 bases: TGTGCCAGCAGTCTGACCCCTTTAAGCAATGAGCAGTTCTTC. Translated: CASSLTPLSNEQFF.

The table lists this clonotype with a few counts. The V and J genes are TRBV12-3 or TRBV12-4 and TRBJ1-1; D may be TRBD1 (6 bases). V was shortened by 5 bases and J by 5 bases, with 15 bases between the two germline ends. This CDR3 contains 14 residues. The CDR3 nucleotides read TGTGCCAGCAGTCCGACAGGTCGGAGTACTGAAGCTTTCTTT. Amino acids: CASSPTGRSTEAFF.

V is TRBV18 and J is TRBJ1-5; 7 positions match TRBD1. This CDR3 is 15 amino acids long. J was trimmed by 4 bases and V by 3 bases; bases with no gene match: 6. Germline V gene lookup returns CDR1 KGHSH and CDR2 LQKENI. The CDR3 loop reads CASSPGTVQNQPQHF. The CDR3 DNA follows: TGTGCCAGCTCACCGGGGACAGTACAAAATCAGCCCCAGCATTTT.

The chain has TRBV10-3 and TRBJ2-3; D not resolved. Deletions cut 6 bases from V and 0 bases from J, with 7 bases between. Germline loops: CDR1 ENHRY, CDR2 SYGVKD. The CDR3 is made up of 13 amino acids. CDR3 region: CAIRVLSTDTQYF. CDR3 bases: TGTGCCATCAGAGTCCTTAGCACAGATACGCAGTATTTT.

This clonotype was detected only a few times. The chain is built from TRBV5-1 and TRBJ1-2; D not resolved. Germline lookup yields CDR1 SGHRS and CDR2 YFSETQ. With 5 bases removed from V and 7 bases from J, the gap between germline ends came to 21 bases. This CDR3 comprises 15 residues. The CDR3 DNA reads TGCGCCAGCAGTTCAAGACCTGTCCTTGAAGGTGGCTACACCTTC. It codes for CASSSRPVLEGGYTF.

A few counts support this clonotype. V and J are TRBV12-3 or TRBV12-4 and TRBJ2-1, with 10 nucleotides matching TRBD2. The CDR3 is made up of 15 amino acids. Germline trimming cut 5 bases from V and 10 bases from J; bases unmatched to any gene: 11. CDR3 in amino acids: CASSPKSGGALEQFF. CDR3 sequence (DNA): TGTGCCAGCAGTCCCAAGAGCGGGGGGGCGTTAGAGCAGTTCTTC.

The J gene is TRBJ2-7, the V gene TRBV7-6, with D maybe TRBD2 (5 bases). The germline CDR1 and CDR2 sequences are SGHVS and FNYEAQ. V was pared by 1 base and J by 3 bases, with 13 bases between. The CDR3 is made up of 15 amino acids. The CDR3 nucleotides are TGTGCCAGCAGCTTAGGAGATGGAGGAGGCTACGAGCAGTACTTC. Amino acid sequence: CASSLGDGGGYEQYF.

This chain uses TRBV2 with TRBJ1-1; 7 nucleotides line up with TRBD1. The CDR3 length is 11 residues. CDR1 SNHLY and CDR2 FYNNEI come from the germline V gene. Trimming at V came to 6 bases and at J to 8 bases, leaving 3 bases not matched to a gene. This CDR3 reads CASRWTGEAFF. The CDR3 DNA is TGTGCCAGCAGGTGGACAGGCGAAGCTTTCTTT.

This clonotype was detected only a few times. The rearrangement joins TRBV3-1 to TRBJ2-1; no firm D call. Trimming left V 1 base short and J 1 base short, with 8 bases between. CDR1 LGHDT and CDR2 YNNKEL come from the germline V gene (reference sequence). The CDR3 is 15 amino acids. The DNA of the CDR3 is TGTGCCAGCAGCCAAGGTTTTCAGTCCTACAATGAGCAGTTCTTC. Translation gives CASSQGFQSYNEQFF.

CDR3 DNA: TGCAGTGCTACCTCTACCGGACAGGGGTTCCTCAACGTCCTGACTTTC. This gives the protein CSATSTGQGFLNVLTF. The V and J genes are TRBV20-1 and TRBJ2-6; 9 bases align to TRBD1. This CDR3 has 16 amino acids. From germline, CDR1 is DFQATT and CDR2 SNEGSKA (reference sequence). V lost 4 bases to trimming and J lost 9 bases; unmatched junction nucleotides: 13.